The following is a T cell receptor beta chain sequence with its context. Germline-derived CDR1 and CDR2 are MGHRA and YSYEKL. This CDR3 has 16 amino acids. V lost 4 bases to trimming and J lost 5 bases; unmatched junction nucleotides: 10. Repertoires were generated with immunoSEQ multiplex PCR, while TCRdb's copy carries only in-frame clones and drops some. The sample carries 260,000 or so clones, over 75% recorded once. This specimen belongs to a study of blood T cell repertoires in COVID-19. The rearrangement links TRBV4-1 to TRBJ1-2; 10 bases line up with TRBD1. This TCR derives from a man aged 18-30 years who had recovered from COVID-19. The sequenced material came from PBMCs or T cells enriched from blood (not recorded which). The CDR3 region has the DNA TGCGCCAGCAGCCTAACACCCGGACAGGGGGGATATGGCTACACCTTC. Translating it yields CASSLTPGQGGYGYTF.